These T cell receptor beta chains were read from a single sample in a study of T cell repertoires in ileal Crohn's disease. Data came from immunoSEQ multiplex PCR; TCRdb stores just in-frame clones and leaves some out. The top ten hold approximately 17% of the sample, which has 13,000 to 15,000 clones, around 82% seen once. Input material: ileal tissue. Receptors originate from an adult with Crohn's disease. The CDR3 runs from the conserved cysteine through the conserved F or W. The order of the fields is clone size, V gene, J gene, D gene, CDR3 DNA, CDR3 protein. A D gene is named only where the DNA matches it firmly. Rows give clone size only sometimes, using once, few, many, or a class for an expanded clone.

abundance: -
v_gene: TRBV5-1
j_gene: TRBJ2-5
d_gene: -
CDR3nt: TGCGCCAGCAGCTTCCAGCAAGAGACCCAGTACTTC
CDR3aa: CASSFQQETQYF

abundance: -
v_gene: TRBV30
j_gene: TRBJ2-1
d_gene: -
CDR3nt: TGTGCCTGGAAGCAGGGGTCGTACTACAATGAGCAGTTCTTC
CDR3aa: CAWKQGSYYNEQFF

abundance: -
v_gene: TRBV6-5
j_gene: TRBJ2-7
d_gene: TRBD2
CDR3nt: TGTGCCAGCAAGAATGCAGCGGGAGACGAGCAGTACTTC
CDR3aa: CASKNAAGDEQYF

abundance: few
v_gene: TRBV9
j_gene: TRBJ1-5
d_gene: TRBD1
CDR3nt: TGTGCCAGCAGCGTAGTGGATAAGGGCTCGACAGGGGGCCGTAATCAGCCCCAGCATTTT
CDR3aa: CASSVVDKGSTGGRNQPQHF

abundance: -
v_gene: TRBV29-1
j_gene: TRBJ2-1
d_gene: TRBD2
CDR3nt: TGCAGCGCCGGGACTAGCGGTCACAATGAGCAGTTCTTC
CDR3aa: CSAGTSGHNEQFF

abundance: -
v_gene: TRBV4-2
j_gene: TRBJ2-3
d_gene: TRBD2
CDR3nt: TGTGCCAGCAGTCGGACTAGCGGGGGGGAGGGAGATACGCAGTATTTT
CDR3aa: CASSRTSGGEGDTQYF

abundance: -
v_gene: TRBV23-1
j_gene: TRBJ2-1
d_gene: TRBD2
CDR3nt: TGCGCCAGCAGAGGACTAGCGGGAGAGGGCAATGAGCAGTTCTTC
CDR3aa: CASRGLAGEGNEQFF

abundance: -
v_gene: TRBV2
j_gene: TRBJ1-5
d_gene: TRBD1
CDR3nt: TGTGCCAGCAGAAACAGGGGGCAGCCCCAGCATTTT
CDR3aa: CASRNRGQPQHF

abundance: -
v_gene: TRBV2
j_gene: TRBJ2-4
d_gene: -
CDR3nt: TGTGCCAGCAGTAGACTGCGGAAAAACATTCAGTACTTC
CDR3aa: CASSRLRKNIQYF

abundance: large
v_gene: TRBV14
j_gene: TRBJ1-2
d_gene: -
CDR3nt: TGTGCCAGCAGCCAAGATTTAGGCAGACTCTATGGCTACACCTTC
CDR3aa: CASSQDLGRLYGYTF

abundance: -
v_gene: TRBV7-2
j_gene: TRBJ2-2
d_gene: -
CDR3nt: TGTGCCAGCAGCTCTCGAAATAGCGGGGAGCTGTTTTTT
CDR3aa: CASSSRNSGELFF

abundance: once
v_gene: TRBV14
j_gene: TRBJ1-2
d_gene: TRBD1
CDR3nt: TGTGCCAGCAGCCCTTACAGGGGTGCTAACTATGGCTACACCTTC
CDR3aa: CASSPYRGANYGYTF

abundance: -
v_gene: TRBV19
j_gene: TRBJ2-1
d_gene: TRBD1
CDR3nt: TGTGCCAGTAGCCCGGACAGGGCGAGCTACAATGAGCAGTTCTTC
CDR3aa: CASSPDRASYNEQFF

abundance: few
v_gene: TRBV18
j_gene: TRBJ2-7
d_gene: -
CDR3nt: TGTGCCAGCTCACCACTGGGCGACGAGCAGTACTTC
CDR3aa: CASSPLGDEQYF

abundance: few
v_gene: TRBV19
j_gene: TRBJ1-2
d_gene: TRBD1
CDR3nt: TGTGCCAGCACCAGGGGGCAAGGCTATGGCTACACCTTC
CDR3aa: CASTRGQGYGYTF

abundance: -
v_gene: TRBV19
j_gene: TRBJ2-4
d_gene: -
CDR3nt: TGTGCCAGTAGTAACGGACTAGCCAAAAACATTCAGTACTTC
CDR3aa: CASSNGLAKNIQYF

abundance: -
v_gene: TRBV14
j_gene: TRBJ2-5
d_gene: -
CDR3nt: TGTGCCAGCAGCCTGGGTAGCCAGACCCAGTACTTC
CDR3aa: CASSLGSQTQYF

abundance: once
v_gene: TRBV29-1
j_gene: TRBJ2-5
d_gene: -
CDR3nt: TGCAGCGTTGATCGGGGGGCAGATGAGACCCAGTACTTC
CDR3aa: CSVDRGADETQYF

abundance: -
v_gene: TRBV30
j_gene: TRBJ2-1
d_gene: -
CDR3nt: TGTGCCTGGAGACGTAGGAGCTCCTACAATGAGCAGTTCTTC
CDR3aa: CAWRRRSSYNEQFF

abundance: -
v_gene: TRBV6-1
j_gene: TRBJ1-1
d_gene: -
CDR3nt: TGTGCCAGCAGTGAGCCTATGAACACTGAAGCTTTCTTT
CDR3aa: CASSEPMNTEAFF

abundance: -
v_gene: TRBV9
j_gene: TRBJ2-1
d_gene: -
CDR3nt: TGTGCCGGGTGGTGGAGCTCCTACAATGAGCAGTTCTTC
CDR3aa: CAGWWSSYNEQFF

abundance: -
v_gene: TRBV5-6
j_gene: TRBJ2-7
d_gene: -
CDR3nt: TGTGCCAGCAGCTTGGTACGGAGCTCCTACGAGCAGTACTTC
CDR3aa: CASSLVRSSYEQYF

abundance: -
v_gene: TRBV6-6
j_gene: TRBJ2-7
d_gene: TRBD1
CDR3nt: TGTGCCAGCACCCGGGACAGAACCTACGAGCAGTACTTC
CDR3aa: CASTRDRTYEQYF

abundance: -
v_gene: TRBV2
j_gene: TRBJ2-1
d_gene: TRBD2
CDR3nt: TGTGCCAGCAGTGAGTTAGCTAGCGGAAACAATGAGCAGTTCTTC
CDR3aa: CASSELASGNNEQFF

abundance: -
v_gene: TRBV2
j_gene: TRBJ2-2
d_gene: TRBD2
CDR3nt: TGTGCCAGTATGGGAGGGGCGAGAGCCGGGGAGCTGTTTTTT
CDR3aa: CASMGGARAGELFF

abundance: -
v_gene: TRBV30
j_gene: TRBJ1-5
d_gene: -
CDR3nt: TGTGCCTGGAGTTCCTTGGGCCGCAGCAATCAGCCCCAGCATTTT
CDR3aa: CAWSSLGRSNQPQHF

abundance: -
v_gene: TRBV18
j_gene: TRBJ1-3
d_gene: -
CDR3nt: TGTGCCACCTATGGGGGGGCAACATCGGCTGGAAACACCATATATTTT
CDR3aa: CATYGGATSAGNTIYF

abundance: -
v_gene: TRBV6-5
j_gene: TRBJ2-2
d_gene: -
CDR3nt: TGTGCCAGCAGTTACGGCCAGTCGGAGCTGTTTTTT
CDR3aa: CASSYGQSELFF

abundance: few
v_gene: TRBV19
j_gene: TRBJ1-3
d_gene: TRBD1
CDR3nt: TGTGCCAGTAGTCCGCTACAGGGGGCATCTGGAAACACCATATATTTT
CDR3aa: CASSPLQGASGNTIYF

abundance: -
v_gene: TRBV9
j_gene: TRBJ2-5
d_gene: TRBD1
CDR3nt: TGTGCCAGCAGCGGGGGACAGGGGGCCGGAGAGACCCAGTACTTC
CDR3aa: CASSGGQGAGETQYF

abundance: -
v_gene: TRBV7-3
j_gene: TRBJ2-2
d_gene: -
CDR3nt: TGTGCCAGCAGCCCGGGAAGTAGCGGGAACACCGGGGAGCTGTTTTTT
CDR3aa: CASSPGSSGNTGELFF

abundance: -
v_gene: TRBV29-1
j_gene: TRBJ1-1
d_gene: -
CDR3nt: TGCAGCGTTGAGGAGGGAGCCACTGAAGCTTTCTTT
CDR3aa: CSVEEGATEAFF

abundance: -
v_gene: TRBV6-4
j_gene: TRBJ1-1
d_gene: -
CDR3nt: TGTGCCAGCAGTCTTCTCCCTGGGAGCACTGAAGCTTTCTTT
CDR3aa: CASSLLPGSTEAFF

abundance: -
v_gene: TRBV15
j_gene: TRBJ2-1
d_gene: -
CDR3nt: TGTGCCACCAGCAATATCAATGAGCAGTTCTTC
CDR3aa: CATSNINEQFF

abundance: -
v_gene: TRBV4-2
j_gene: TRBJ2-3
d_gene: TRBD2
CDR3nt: TGTGCCAGCAGCCAAGATCCCCGTGCGGGAGGGGAGAGAGATACGCAGTATTTT
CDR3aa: CASSQDPRAGGERDTQYF

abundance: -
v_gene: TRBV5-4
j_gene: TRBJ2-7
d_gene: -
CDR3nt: TGTGCCAGCAGCTTGCTCGGTTACGAGCAGTACTTC
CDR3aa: CASSLLGYEQYF

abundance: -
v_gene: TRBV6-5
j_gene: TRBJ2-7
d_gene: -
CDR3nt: TGTGCCACCCAAGCGGGCCGGCAGTACTTC
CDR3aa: CATQAGRQYF

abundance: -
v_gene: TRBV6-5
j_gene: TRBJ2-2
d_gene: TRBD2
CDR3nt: TGTGCCAGCAGGCAGGGACTAGCGGGAGACGGGGAGCTGTTTTTT
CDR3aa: CASRQGLAGDGELFF

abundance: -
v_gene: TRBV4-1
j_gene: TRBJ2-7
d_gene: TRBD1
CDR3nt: TGCGCCAGCAGCTTTCAGACAGGGCGCGAGCAGTACTTC
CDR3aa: CASSFQTGREQYF

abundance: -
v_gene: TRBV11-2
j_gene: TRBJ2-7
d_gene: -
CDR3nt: TGTGCCAGCAGCCTAGGACAGCGATACGAGCAGTACTTC
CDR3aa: CASSLGQRYEQYF

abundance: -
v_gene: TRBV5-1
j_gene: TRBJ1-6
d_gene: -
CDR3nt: TGCGCCAGCAGCTTGAACCGACAGGAAAACTCACCCCTCCACTTT
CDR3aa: CASSLNRQENSPLHF

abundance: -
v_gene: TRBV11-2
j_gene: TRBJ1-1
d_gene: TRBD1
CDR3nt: TGTGCCAGCAGCTCGGCCGGGACAGGGGGACGGGGAACTGAAGCTTTCTTT
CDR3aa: CASSSAGTGGRGTEAFF

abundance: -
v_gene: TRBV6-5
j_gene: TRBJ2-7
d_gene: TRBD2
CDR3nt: TGTGCCAGCAGTTACTCCGCGGGGGAGACCTACGAGCAGTACTTC
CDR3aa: CASSYSAGETYEQYF

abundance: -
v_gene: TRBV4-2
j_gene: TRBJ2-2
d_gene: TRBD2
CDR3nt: TGTGCCAGCAGCCAAGCTTCCTCTAGCGGGGGTCTGAACACCGGGGAGCTGTTTTTT
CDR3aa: CASSQASSSGGLNTGELFF

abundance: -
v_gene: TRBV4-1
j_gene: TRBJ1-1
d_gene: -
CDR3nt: TGCGCCAGCAGCCACCGATCAGGGGTTTATAACACTGAAGCTTTCTTT
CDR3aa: CASSHRSGVYNTEAFF

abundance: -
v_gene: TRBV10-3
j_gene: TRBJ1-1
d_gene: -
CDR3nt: TGTGCCATCAGTGAGTCGGGGCCCCCGAACACTGAAGCTTTCTTT
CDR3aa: CAISESGPPNTEAFF

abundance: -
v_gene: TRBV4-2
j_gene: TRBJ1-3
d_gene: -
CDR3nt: TGTGCCAGCAGCCAAGTATCAGGTCACATATATTTT
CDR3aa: CASSQVSGHIYF

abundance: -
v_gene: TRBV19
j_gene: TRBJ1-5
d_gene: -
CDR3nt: TGTGCCAGTAGTATAGGCAGAGGGCCTAATCAGCCCCAGCATTTT
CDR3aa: CASSIGRGPNQPQHF

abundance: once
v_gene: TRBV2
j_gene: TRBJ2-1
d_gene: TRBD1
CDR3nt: TGTGCCAGCACTCAATACCTGGGACAGGGCACAGGTGAGCAGTTCTTC
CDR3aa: CASTQYLGQGTGEQFF

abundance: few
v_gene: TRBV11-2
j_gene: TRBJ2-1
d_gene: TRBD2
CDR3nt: TGTGCCAGCAGCGTGGCTAGCGGGAGAAATGACAATGAGCAGTTCTTC
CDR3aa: CASSVASGRNDNEQFF

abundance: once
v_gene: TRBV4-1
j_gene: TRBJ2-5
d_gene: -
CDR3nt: TGCGCCAGCAGCCAACCCGGAGGAGTAGAGACCCAGTACTTC
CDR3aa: CASSQPGGVETQYF

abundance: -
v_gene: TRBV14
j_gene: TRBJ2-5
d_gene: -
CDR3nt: TGTGCCAGCAGCCGCGGCGAAACCCAGTACTTC
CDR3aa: CASSRGETQYF